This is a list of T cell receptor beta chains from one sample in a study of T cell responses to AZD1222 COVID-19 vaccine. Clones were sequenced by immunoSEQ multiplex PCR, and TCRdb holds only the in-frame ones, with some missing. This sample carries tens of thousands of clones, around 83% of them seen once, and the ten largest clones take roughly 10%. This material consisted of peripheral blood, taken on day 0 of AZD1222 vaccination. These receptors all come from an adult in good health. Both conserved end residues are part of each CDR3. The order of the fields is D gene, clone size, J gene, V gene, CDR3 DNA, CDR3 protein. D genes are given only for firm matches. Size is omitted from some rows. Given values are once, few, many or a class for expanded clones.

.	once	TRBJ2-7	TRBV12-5	TGTGCTAGTGGTTTGCCCCGTAGGCACCGGGGTCCCGAGGGAGAGCAGTACTTC	CASGLPRRHRGPEGEQYF
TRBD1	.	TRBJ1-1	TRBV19	TGTGCCAGTAGGAGACGGACAGGGGAGGAAGGCACTGAAGCTTTCTTT	CASRRRTGEEGTEAFF
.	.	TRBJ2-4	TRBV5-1	TGCGCCAGCAGCTTGGATCTGGGGCGGATTCAGTACTTC	CASSLDLGRIQYF
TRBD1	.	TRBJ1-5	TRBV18	TGTGCCAGCTCACCCCAGGGGGAAGGCAATCAGCCCCAGCATTTT	CASSPQGEGNQPQHF
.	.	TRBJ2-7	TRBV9	TGTGCCAGCAGCGTAGACGGGGTTCGGAACGAGCAGTACTTC	CASSVDGVRNEQYF
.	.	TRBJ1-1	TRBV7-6	TGTGCCAGCAGCTTAGAGGGGGGGCCCAACCCAACGAAGAACACTGAAGCTTTCTTT	CASSLEGGPNPTKNTEAFF
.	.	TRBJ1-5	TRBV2	TGTGCCAGCAGTGAAAGGGCAAACCCCAATCAGCCCCAGCATTTT	CASSERANPNQPQHF
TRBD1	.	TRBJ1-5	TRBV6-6	TGTGCCAGCATCAACGGACAGGGTTTGCAGCCCCAGCATTTT	CASINGQGLQPQHF
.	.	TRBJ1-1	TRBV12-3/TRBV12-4	TGTGCCAGCAGTTTTACGGAATCTGAGTGGGCTTTCTTT	CASSFTESEWAFF
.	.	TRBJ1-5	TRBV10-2	TGCGCCAGCAGTGAGTTGCCCAATCAGCCCCAGCATTTT	CASSELPNQPQHF
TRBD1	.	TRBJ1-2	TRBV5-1	TGCGCCAGCAGCCCCCCGGGGACAGGGGCCTATGGCTACACCTTC	CASSPPGTGAYGYTF
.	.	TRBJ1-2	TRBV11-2	TGTGCCAGCAGCTTCCGGCCTGAGGGGGGCTACACCTTC	CASSFRPEGGYTF
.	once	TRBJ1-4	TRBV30	TGTGCCTGGGCGGACAGCCAACTCGCAACTAATGAAAAACTGTTTTTT	CAWADSQLATNEKLFF
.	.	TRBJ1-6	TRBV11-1	TGTGCCAGCAGCCCGACGGACACAGGCAATTCACCCCTCCACTTT	CASSPTDTGNSPLHF
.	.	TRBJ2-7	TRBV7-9	TGTGCCAGCAGCTTAGCGCTCGCGGGTGTTTTCTACGAGCAGTACTTC	CASSLALAGVFYEQYF
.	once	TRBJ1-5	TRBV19	TGTGCCAGTAGTATGTGGGGAACCAATCAGCCCCAGCATTTT	CASSMWGTNQPQHF
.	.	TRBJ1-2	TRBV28	TGTGCCAGCAGCGGGGGTGGTAACTATGGCTACACCTTC	CASSGGGNYGYTF
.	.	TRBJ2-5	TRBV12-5	TGTGCTAGTGGTTTGATCCATCTAGAGACCCAGTACTTC	CASGLIHLETQYF
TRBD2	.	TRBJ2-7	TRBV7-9	TGTGCCAGCAGCCGCCCCGGGACTACCGCCTACGAGCAGTACTTC	CASSRPGTTAYEQYF
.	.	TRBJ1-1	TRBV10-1	TGCGCCAGCAGTGATAAGCGGACATCGAACACTGAAGCTTTCTTT	CASSDKRTSNTEAFF
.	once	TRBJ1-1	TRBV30	TGTGCCTGGAGTTCCCAGGGAGGTACTGAAGCTTTCTTT	CAWSSQGGTEAFF
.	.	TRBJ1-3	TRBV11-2	TGTGCCAGCATCCTTAGCTCTGGAAACACCATATATTTT	CASILSSGNTIYF
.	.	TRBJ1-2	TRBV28	TGTGCCAGCAGTCCCGCGGGGATGGCCTATGGCTACACCTTC	CASSPAGMAYGYTF
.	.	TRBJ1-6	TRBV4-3	TGCGCCAGCAGCCAAGAAATGGGATCCTATAATTCACCCCTCCACTTT	CASSQEMGSYNSPLHF
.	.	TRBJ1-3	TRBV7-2	TGTGCCAGCAGCTTTCTTGGGGGAATTATCGGAAACACCATATATTTT	CASSFLGGIIGNTIYF
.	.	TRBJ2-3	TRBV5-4	TGTGCCAGCAGCTTAGACAGCGTAGGCACAGATACGCAGTATTTT	CASSLDSVGTDTQYF
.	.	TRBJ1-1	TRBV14	TGTGCCAGCAGCCTAACCCTGAACACTGAAGCTTTCTTT	CASSLTLNTEAFF